This T cell receptor beta chain was observed in a study of CD8 T cells in Susac syndrome. This clonotype was found once. Its target is unknown. Both CD4+ and CD8+ T cells were negatively isolated, and TEMRA cells underwent FACS enrichment. Germline V lookup: CDR1 MGHDK, CDR2 SYGVNS. The CDR3 is 16 residues long. The V and J ends lost 1 base and 6 bases, in that order; junction bases with no gene match: 8. Random hexamers were used to reverse transcribe an amount of about 0.5 to 1 ug RNA. An immunoSEQ multiplex PCR amplified TCR beta CDR3 over 54 Vbeta and 13 Jbeta. One entry per CDR3 protein, called by TCRdb with MiXCR from the immunoSEQ multiplex PCR reads. The sample lists 200,000 or so distinct CDR3 sequences, approximately 90% occurring once. Study-level points and caveats: It was acknowledged by the study that relatively few individuals were included in its TCR sequencing and HLA analysis.

The sequence derives from a human donor with multiple sclerosis. The V call is TRBV25-1, the J call TRBJ1-2; TRBD1 agrees at 10 bases. The sample taken for sequencing was CD8+ T cells from PBMCs. In DNA, the CDR3 is TGTGCCAGCAGTGAATTGAAGGACAGGGGGTTTCATGGCTACACCTTC. This codes for CASSELKDRGFHGYTF.